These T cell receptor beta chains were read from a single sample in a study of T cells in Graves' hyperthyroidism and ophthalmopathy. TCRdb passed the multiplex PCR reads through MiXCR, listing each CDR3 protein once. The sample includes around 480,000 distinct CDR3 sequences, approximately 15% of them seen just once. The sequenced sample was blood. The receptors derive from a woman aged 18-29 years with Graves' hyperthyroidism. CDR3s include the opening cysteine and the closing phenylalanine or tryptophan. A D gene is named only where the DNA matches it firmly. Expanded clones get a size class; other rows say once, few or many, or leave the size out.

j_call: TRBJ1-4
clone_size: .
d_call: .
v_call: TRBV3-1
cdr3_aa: CASSAGRKSNEKLFF
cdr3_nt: TGTGCCAGCAGCGCCGGACGGAAAAGTAATGAAAAACTGTTTTTT

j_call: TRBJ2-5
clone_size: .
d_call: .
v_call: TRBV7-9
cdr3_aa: CASSPRMGELRETQYF
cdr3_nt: TGTGCCAGCAGCCCTAGAATGGGGGAGCTACGGGAGACCCAGTACTTC

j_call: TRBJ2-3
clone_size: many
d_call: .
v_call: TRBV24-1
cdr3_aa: CATSDRTVSTDTQYF
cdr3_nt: TGTGCCACCAGTGACCGGACGGTTAGCACAGATACGCAGTATTTT

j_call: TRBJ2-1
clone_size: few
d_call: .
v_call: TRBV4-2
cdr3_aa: CASSQVAGREQFF
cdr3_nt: TGTGCCAGCAGCCAAGTGGCAGGACGTGAGCAGTTCTTC

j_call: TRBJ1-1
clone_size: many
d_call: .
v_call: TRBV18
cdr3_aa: CASSPPGSWAFF
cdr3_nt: TGTGCCAGCTCACCACCTGGGAGTTGGGCTTTCTTT

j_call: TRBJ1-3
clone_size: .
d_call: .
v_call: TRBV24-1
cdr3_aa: CATSPDNSGNTIYF
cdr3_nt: TGTGCCACCAGTCCGGACAACTCTGGAAACACCATATATTTT

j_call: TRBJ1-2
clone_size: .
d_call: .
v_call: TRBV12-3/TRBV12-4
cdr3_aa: CASSSVGGASYGYTF
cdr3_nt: TGTGCCAGCAGTTCCGTTGGGGGGGCATCCTATGGCTACACCTTC

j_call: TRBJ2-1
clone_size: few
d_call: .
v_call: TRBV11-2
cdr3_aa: CASSLEWGAIGATLISSYNEQFF
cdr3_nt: TGTGCCAGCAGCTTAGAATGGGGGGCGATAGGGGCGACCTTAATAAGCTCCTACAATGAGCAGTTCTTC

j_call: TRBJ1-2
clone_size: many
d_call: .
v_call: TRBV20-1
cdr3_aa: CSAPQTVNYGYTF
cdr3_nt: TGCAGTGCTCCCCAGACGGTGAACTATGGCTACACCTTC

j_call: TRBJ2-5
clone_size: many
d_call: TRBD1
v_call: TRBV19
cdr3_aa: CASRPRGRDRGQETQYF
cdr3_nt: TGTGCCAGTAGGCCTAGGGGGCGGGACAGGGGTCAAGAGACCCAGTACTTC

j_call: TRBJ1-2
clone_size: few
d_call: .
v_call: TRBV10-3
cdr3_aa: CAITGGGINGYTF
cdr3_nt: TGTGCCATCACCGGAGGGGGAATCAATGGCTACACCTTC

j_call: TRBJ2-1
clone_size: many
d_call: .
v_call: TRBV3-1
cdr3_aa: CASSQDVTRNNEQFF
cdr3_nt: TGTGCCAGCAGCCAAGATGTTACTAGAAACAATGAGCAGTTCTTC

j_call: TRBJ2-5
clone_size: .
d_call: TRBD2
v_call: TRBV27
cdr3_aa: CASGLSGGSWETQYF
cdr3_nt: TGTGCCAGCGGTTTATCAGGCGGGAGTTGGGAGACCCAGTACTTC

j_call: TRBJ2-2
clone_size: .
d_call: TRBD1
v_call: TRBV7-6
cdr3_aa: CASSLRPGQGPNTGELFF
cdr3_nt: TGTGCCAGCAGCTTACGGCCGGGACAGGGGCCGAACACCGGGGAGCTGTTTTTT

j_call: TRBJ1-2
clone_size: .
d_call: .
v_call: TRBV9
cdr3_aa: CASSVGAPYGYTF
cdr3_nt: TGTGCCAGCAGCGTAGGAGCGCCCTATGGCTACACCTTC

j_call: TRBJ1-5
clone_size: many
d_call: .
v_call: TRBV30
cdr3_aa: CAWSGRSSEPQHF
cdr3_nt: TGTGCCTGGAGCGGAAGGAGTTCGGAGCCCCAGCATTTT

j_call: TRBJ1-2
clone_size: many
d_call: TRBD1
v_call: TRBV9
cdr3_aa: CASSVDRAFYGYTF
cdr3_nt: TGTGCCAGCAGCGTTGACAGGGCTTTCTATGGCTACACCTTC

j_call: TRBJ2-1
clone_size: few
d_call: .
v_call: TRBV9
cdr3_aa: CASSAGPGNHNEQFF
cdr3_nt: TGTGCCAGCAGCGCTGGCCCAGGGAACCACAATGAGCAGTTCTTC

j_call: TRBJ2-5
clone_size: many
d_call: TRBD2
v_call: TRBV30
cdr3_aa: CACTSDPGTAQYF
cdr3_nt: TGTGCGTGTACTAGCGACCCAGGGACGGCCCAGTACTTC

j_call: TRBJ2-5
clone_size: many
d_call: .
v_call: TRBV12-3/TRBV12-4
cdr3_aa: CASSVLETQYF
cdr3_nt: TGTGCCAGCAGTGTACTAGAGACCCAGTACTTC

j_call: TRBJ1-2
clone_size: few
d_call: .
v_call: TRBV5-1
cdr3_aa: CASSPGGYSGYTF
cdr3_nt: TGCGCCAGCAGCCCGGGTGGCTATTCCGGCTACACCTTC

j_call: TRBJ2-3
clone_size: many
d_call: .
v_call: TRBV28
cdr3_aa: CASSLLGAAGDTQYF
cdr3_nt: TGTGCCAGCAGTTTATTGGGGGCCGCGGGAGATACGCAGTATTTT

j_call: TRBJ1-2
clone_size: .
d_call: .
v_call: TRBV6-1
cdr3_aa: CASSEALGYTF
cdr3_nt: TGTGCCAGCAGTGAAGCGTTGGGCTACACCTTC

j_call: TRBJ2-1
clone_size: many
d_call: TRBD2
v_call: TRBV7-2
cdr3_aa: CASSFRLAREQFF
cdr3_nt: TGTGCCAGCAGCTTCCGACTAGCACGAGAGCAGTTCTTC

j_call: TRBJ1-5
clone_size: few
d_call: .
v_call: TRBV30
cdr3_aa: CAWSTGTGLNQPQHF
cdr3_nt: TGTGCCTGGAGTACAGGGACCGGGTTAAATCAGCCCCAGCATTTT

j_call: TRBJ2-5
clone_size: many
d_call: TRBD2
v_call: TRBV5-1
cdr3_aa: CASSTGTSGPQETQYF
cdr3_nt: TGCGCCAGCAGCACCGGGACTAGCGGGCCGCAAGAGACCCAGTACTTC

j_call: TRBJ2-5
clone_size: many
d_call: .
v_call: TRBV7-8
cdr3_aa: CASSSLGEETQYF
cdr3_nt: TGTGCCAGCAGCTCCCTCGGGGAAGAGACCCAGTACTTC